Listed here are 12 T cell receptor beta chains from one sample, sequenced in a study of CD8 T cells in ankylosing spondylitis. TCRdb re-called the 5' RACE reads through MiXCR, storing one row per CDR3 protein. This table holds hundreds of thousands of distinct CDR3 sequences, around 7.8% found once. The specimen was blood, either unsorted or a sorted T cell fraction (not recorded which). These receptors originate from a male donor with ankylosing spondylitis or in good health (not recorded which).

This clonotype appeared many times. V and J are TRBV28 and TRBJ1-2; 7 bases match TRBD1. V trimming: 5 bases; J trimming: 6 bases; junction bases outside the gene matches: 6. Germline lookup yields CDR1 MDHEN and CDR2 SYDVKM. The CDR3 totals 13 residues. This chain's CDR3 is CASSPGGGDGYTF. CDR3 DNA sequence: TGTGCCAGCAGTCCAGGGGGAGGGGATGGCTACACCTTC.

V and J are TRBV15 and TRBJ2-3; tentatively, D is TRBD1 or TRBD2 (5 bases each). Trimming removed 0 bases at V and 0 bases at J, with 7 bases between. The CDR3 is 15 amino acids. Germline V gives CDR1 LNHNV, CDR2 YYDKDF (reference sequence). CDR3 region: CATSRDWGSTDTQYF. The CDR3 coding sequence is TGTGCCACCAGCAGAGATTGGGGGAGCACAGATACGCAGTATTTT.

This clonotype was seen only a few times. The junction does not match germline at one end; this may be a read error. The rearrangement uses TRBV20-1 and TRBJ1-5, with TRBD1 identical over 9 bases. The CDR3 is made up of 16 amino acids. Germline V gene data show CDR1 as DFQATT and CDR2 as SNEGSKA (reference sequence). CDR3: CCARGMGQGDGQPQHF. CDR3 bases: TGCTGTGCTAGAGGCATGGGACAGGGCGACGGTCAGCCCCAGCATTTT.

This clonotype has ten or more counts. This chain links TRBV28 with TRBJ1-1; D remains unclear. V lost 5 bases and J lost 1, with 8 bases in between. In germline, CDR1 is MDHEN, CDR2 SYDVKM. The CDR3 is 13 residues long. The CDR3 reads CASSPTRNTEAFF. The CDR3 region has the DNA TGTGCCAGCAGTCCTACCAGGAACACTGAAGCTTTCTTT.

This clonotype was counted many times. The chain has TRBV28 and TRBJ2-3, with 10 bases lining up with TRBD2. Germline CDR1 and CDR2: MDHEN and SYDVKM. J was trimmed by 11 bases and V by 3 bases; bases with no gene match: 11. This CDR3 comprises 15 residues. The CDR3 loop reads CASSLVSTSGDEQYF. The CDR3 bases are TGTGCCAGCAGTTTGGTCAGCACTAGCGGGGATGAGCAGTATTTT.

As concerns this clonotype: This may stem from a read error, because a much larger clone lies one nucleotide away. The chain is built from TRBV7-9 and TRBJ2-3, with D perhaps matching TRBD1 or TRBD2 (5 bases each). Germline V gives CDR1 SEHNR, CDR2 FQNEAQ (reference sequence). The CDR3 extends over 15 amino acids. CDR3 DNA: TGTGCCAGCAGCTTACTGAGCTCTAGCACAGGTACGCAGTATTTT. Translating gives CASSLLSSSTGTQYF.

This clonotype was counted ten times or more. The rearrangement joins TRBV6-2 or TRBV6-3 to TRBJ1-6; the D gene is possibly TRBD1 (5 bases). Germline V gene lookup returns CDR1 MNHEY and CDR2 SVGEGT. V was pared by 0 bases and J by 0 bases, with 12 bases between. The CDR3 has 18 residues. The CDR3 DNA follows: TGTGCCAGCAGTTACTCCGGGGCTTGGAGCTCCTATAATTCACCCCTCCACTTT. Translation: CASSYSGAWSSYNSPLHF.

This clonotype was seen at least ten times. The V call is TRBV5-1, the J call TRBJ2-1, with TRBD1 identical over 9 bases. This CDR3 region has 15 residues. Germline V lookup: CDR1 SGHRS, CDR2 YFSETQ. With V trimmed by 3 bases and J by 4 bases, 5 bases remained unmatched. In nucleotides, the CDR3 is TGCGCCAGCAGCTCCACAGGGGGCTCTTACAATGAGCAGTTCTTC. This gives the protein CASSSTGGSYNEQFF.

This clonotype was observed at least ten times. The J gene is TRBJ2-3, the V gene TRBV9, with 10 bases that match TRBD2. Germline CDR1 and CDR2: SGDLS and YYNGEE. This CDR3 region has 18 residues. The J segment lost 4 bases and the V segment lost 0 bases, leaving 11 bases of the junction unmatched. The CDR3 region is CASSVAVAGGLSSDTQYF. The CDR3 DNA sequence: TGTGCCAGCAGCGTAGCCGTAGCGGGGGGCCTTAGTTCAGATACGCAGTATTTT. The variable domain in full, with the rest retrieved from reference TRBV9 and TRBJ2-3, is DSGVTQTPKHLITATGQRVTLRCSPRSGDLSVYWYQQSLDQGLQFLIQYYNGEERAKGNILERFSAQQFPDLHSELNLSSLELGDSALYFCASSVAVAGGLSSDTQYFGPGTRLTVL.

This clonotype was seen repeatedly, ten times or more. The chain employs TRBV29-1 and TRBJ1-1, with a possible D match to TRBD1 (5 bases). This CDR3 contains 13 residues. Trimming cost V 5 bases and J 0 bases, with 10 bases left between them. CDR1 is SQVTM and CDR2 is ANQGSEA in the germline V gene. Written as DNA, the CDR3 is TGCAGCGTTTTGGGGGGAATGAACACTGAAGCTTTCTTT. Protein: CSVLGGMNTEAFF.

Ten or more counts support this clonotype. The chain links TRBV6-1 to TRBJ1-2; D is undetermined. CDR1 is MNHNS, CDR2 SASEGT, per germline. Trimming removed 6 bases at V and 4 bases at J, with 15 bases between. This CDR3 has 14 amino acids. CDR3 protein: CASRPIDRVYGYTF. CDR3 bases: TGTGCCAGCAGACCCATCGACCGGGTCTATGGCTACACCTTC.

This clonotype was recorded at least ten times. The chain couples TRBV27 to TRBJ1-4, with 10 positions matching TRBD1. Trimming removed 5 bases from V and 6 bases from J; junction bases left unmatched: 9. Per germline, CDR1 MNHEY and CDR2 SMNVEV (reference sequence). The CDR3 has 16 residues. DNA for the CDR3: TGTGCCAGCAGTACTGCGGACAGGGGGTTTGATGAAAAACTGTTTTTT. Translated, it gives CASSTADRGFDEKLFF.